The present T cell receptor beta chain was sequenced within a study of T cell responses to AZD1222 COVID-19 vaccine. General study findings and limits: It should be noted that donors were predominantly white British and more often female, and clonal diversity was possibly underestimated. At baseline, seropositivity was found in only six or seven AZD1222 recipients.

Method: immunoSEQ multiplex PCR; TCRdb's copy keeps in-frame clones and lacks some. The sample yields about 160,000 clones, around 90% seen once. The CDR3 runs to 17 residues. CDR1 and CDR2 from the germline V gene are SEHNR and FQNEAQ (reference sequence). Trimming shortened V by 5 bases and J by 1 base, and 18 bases separated the two germline ends. In the case of this clone: Its matching antigen is unknown.

V gene TRBV7-9 combines with J gene TRBJ2-1; a possible D gene is TRBD2 (6 bases). Sample: peripheral blood, taken 28 days after the second AZD1222 dose. The sequence was collected from an adult who received the AZD1222 COVID-19 vaccine. Written as DNA, the CDR3 is TGTGCCAGCAGCCCGGCCATGGGGGGTCTTTCCTACAATGAGCAGTTCTTC. Amino acids: CASSPAMGGLSYNEQFF.